The next 32 T cell receptor beta chains were all read from a single sample in a study of early T cells in non-severe SARS-CoV-2 infection (dated by TCRdb to about 2021). The library relied on 5' RACE. For sequencing, a NextSeq 500 was employed. The public reads were quality trimmed at Q25 with fastp and then assembled into clones with MiXCR by TCRdb, keeping productive beta chains. Merged by CDR3 protein, the rows form single entries marked with the most common genes and DNA. In this sample the table shows 98,000 or so distinct CDR3 sequences, 12% of which occur a single time. 4% to 4.5% of the sample rests with the top ten. Source: whole blood, taken at baseline. The receptors come from an adult who was a healthcare worker with PCR-confirmed SARS-CoV-2 infection or an uninfected control (not recorded which).

The chain couples TRBV19 to TRBJ2-4; the D call may be TRBD1 or TRBD2 (5 bases each). Germline lookup yields CDR1 LNHDA and CDR2 SQIVND (reference sequence). V lost 0 bases, J lost 4 bases, and 10 bases lay in between. This CDR3 has 15 residues. The CDR3 sequence is CASSIDPGRKNIQYF. The DNA of the CDR3 is TGTGCCAGTAGTATAGATCCGGGACGGAAAAACATTCAGTACTTC.

This clonotype was counted ten times or more. This chain connects TRBV12-3 or TRBV12-4 to TRBJ2-3; 8 positions agree with TRBD1. The CDR3 runs to 15 residues. V was pared by 5 bases and J by 3 bases, with 7 bases of the junction left unmatched. CDR3 coding DNA: TGTGCCAGCAGTGTAGGGACAGGACGGACAGATACGCAGTATTTT. Its translation: CASSVGTGRTDTQYF.

Note on this clonotype: A much larger clone lies one base from this, so it may be a read error. This chain connects TRBV15 to TRBJ2-3; 8 nucleotides align to TRBD1. This CDR3 spans 17 amino acids. Germline V CDR1 and CDR2: LNHNV, YYDKDF (reference sequence). The CDR3 DNA sequence: TGTGCCACCAGCAGTAATGACAGGGGATTGTGGACAGATACGCGGTATTTT. This encodes CATSSNDRGLWTDTRYF.

This clonotype was detected only a few times. The rearrangement links TRBV11-2 to TRBJ1-6; D may be TRBD1 (6 bases). Germline V gene lookup returns CDR1 SGHAT and CDR2 FQNNGV. Trimming took off 1 base at V and 4 bases at J, with 11 bases between the two ends. CDR3 length: 16 amino acids. The CDR3 loop is CASSLGTAKYNSPLHF. The CDR3 DNA reads as TGTGCCAGCAGCTTAGGGACAGCTAAGTATAATTCACCCCTCCACTTT. The variable domain in full, with the rest retrieved from reference TRBV11-2 and TRBJ1-6, is EAGVAQSPRYKIIEKRQSVAFWCNPISGHATLYWYQQILGQGPKLLIQFQNNGVVDDSQLPKDRFSAERLKGVDSTLKIQPAKLEDSAVYLCASSLGTAKYNSPLHFGNGTRLTVT.

This clonotype appeared many times. This sequence joins TRBV7-2 and TRBJ1-1, with TRBD1 matching over 8 bases. This CDR3 spans 15 amino acids. The V segment lost 1 base and the J segment 5 bases; nucleotides outside the gene matches: 6. Per germline, CDR1 SGHTA and CDR2 FQGNSA. CDR3 in amino acids: CASSLGDRIGTEAFF. As DNA, the CDR3 is TGTGCCAGCAGCTTAGGGGACAGGATCGGTACTGAAGCTTTCTTT.

The chain employs TRBV24-1 and TRBJ2-2; 8 bases line up with TRBD1. The germline gives CDR1 KGHDR, CDR2 SFDVKD. This CDR3 region has 17 residues. Losses at the gene ends were 3 bases for V and 3 bases for J; bases not matched to a gene: 8. The CDR3 reads CATSDTPGGPHTGELFF. CDR3 coding DNA: TGTGCCACCAGTGATACCCCAGGGGGCCCGCACACCGGGGAGCTGTTTTTT.

A few counts support this clonotype. The chain couples TRBV6-5 to TRBJ1-2, with 9 positions matching TRBD1. J was trimmed by 5 bases and V by 4 bases; bases with no gene match: 8. Germline V gives CDR1 MNHEY, CDR2 SVGAGI. The CDR3 runs to 15 residues. For the CDR3, the DNA is TGTGCCAGCAGTTCAGCGGGGACAGGGCAATATGGCTACACCTTC. This gives the protein CASSSAGTGQYGYTF.

This clonotype turned up a few times. V gene TRBV9 combines with J gene TRBJ2-1; 7 bases agree with TRBD2. Germline V lookup: CDR1 SGDLS, CDR2 YYNGEE. There are 13 residues in the CDR3. Trimming took 4 bases from V and 7 from J; bases not matched to a gene: 5. CDR3 residues: CASSSQGGNEQFF. CDR3 nucleotide sequence: TGTGCCAGCAGCTCTCAGGGAGGGAATGAGCAGTTCTTC.

This clonotype appeared a few times. DNA for the CDR3: TGCAGTGCTAAGGTCCCCGGCTCCTACGAGCAGTACTTC. It encodes CSAKVPGSYEQYF. The chain joins TRBV20-1 to TRBJ2-7; D call uncertain. Trimming stripped 4 bases from V and 0 bases from J, with 10 bases between. This CDR3 region has 13 residues. Germline V gene sequence: CDR1 DFQATT, CDR2 SNEGSKA (reference sequence).

In its sample, this clonotype was seen a few times. The chain links TRBV10-3 to TRBJ2-5; 11 nucleotides align to TRBD2. From germline, CDR1 is ENHRY and CDR2 SYGVKD. The CDR3 is made up of 16 amino acids. V gave up 0 bases and J gave up 3 bases; unmatched junction bases: 3. The CDR3 protein is CAISESGTSGKETQYF. The CDR3 DNA is TGTGCCATCAGTGAGTCAGGGACTAGCGGTAAAGAGACCCAGTACTTC.

The rearrangement links TRBV28 to TRBJ2-7; D gene uncertain. V lost 5 bases and J lost 2, with 13 bases in between. This CDR3 has 14 residues. CDR1 and CDR2 from the germline V gene are MDHEN and SYDVKM. The CDR3 loop is CASSQRLRPYEQYF. The CDR3 nucleotides read TGTGCCAGCAGTCAAAGACTGAGACCCTACGAGCAGTACTTC.

This clonotype was counted once. The V call is TRBV5-6, the J call TRBJ2-7; unclear D gene. Germline loops: CDR1 SGHDT, CDR2 YYEEEE. V was trimmed by 3 bases and J by 3 bases, leaving 13 bases between them. The CDR3 totals 14 residues. CDR3 bases: TGTGCCAGCAGCTATTGGGAAAAAAGCTACGAGCAGTACTTC. Encoded protein: CASSYWEKSYEQYF.

This rearrangement joins TRBV12-3 or TRBV12-4 to TRBJ1-5; perhaps TRBD1 as D (6 bases). This CDR3 contains 13 residues. The V end lost 6 bases, the J end lost 3 bases, and 9 bases lay between the germline ends. CDR3 sequence reads: CASRPGHNQPQHF. Here the CDR3 DNA reads TGTGCCAGCAGACCGGGACACAATCAGCCCCAGCATTTT.

This chain links TRBV20-1 with TRBJ2-3; the D gene is possibly TRBD2 (6 bases). The CDR3 contains 15 residues. V was clipped by 0 bases and J by 2 bases, with 12 bases between them. Germline values: CDR1 DFQATT, CDR2 SNEGSKA (reference sequence). As DNA, the CDR3 is TGCAGTGCTAGAGATGCGGCGGGGATCACAGATACGCAGTATTTT. Residues: CSARDAAGITDTQYF.

This clonotype was counted between two and nine times. This sequence joins TRBV11-2 and TRBJ1-6, with 10 nucleotides matching TRBD1. CDR1 is SGHAT and CDR2 is FQNNGV in the germline V gene. CDR3 length equals 16 residues. Trimming cost V 2 bases and J 13 bases; bases outside gene matches: 11. The CDR3 DNA reads TGTGCCAGCAGCTTACCGCGGGGACAGGGGAGTTCCCCCCTCCACTTT. Protein: CASSLPRGQGSSPLHF.

With regard to this clonotype: A read error may account for a junction end that differs from germline. The DNA of the CDR3 is TGTGCCAGCAGCTCCCCTTCCGGGGGTCGGCAGTTCTTT. It yields the protein CASSSPSGGRQFF. This chain connects TRBV7-9 to TRBJ2-1, with a tentative D call TRBD2 (6 bases). Germline CDR1 and CDR2: SEHNR and FQNEAQ (reference sequence). CDR3 length: 13 amino acids.

The chain joins TRBV9 to TRBJ1-1; D is undetermined. The CDR3 runs to 14 residues. The V gene's germline CDR1 is SGDLS and CDR2 YYNGEE. Trimming stripped 4 bases from V and 2 bases from J, with 12 bases between. The CDR3 spells CASSPLTHNTEAFF. CDR3 DNA sequence: TGTGCCAGCAGCCCGCTCACACATAACACTGAAGCTTTCTTT.

This clonotype has just a few counts. V and J are TRBV10-3 and TRBJ1-3; tentative D call: TRBD1 (6 bases). Trimming left V 3 bases short and J 1 base short, with 7 bases between. Per germline, CDR1 ENHRY and CDR2 SYGVKD. CDR3 size: 14 residues. The CDR3 nucleotides read TGTGCCATCAGTGACAGGGGTTCTGGAAACACCATATATTTT. The encoded protein is CAISDRGSGNTIYF.

The chain joins TRBV7-9 to TRBJ2-5; D tentatively reads TRBD1 or TRBD2 (6 bases each). The V gene lost 1 base and the J gene lost 1 base, with 13 bases spanning the gap. This CDR3 contains 16 residues. CDR1 and CDR2 (germline): SEHNR, FQNEAQ (reference sequence). CDR3 sequence (DNA): TGTGCCAGCAGCTTAGAAGGGGGGAGCACCCAAGAGACCCAGTACTTC. Its protein product is CASSLEGGSTQETQYF.

In this sample, this clonotype turned up a few times. CDR3 in amino acids: CASSTRTGELFF. For the CDR3, the DNA is TGTGCCAGCAGCACGCGGACCGGGGAGCTGTTTTTT. This rearrangement joins TRBV11-3 to TRBJ2-2; D is unresolved. The CDR3 has 12 residues. The germline CDR1 and CDR2 sequences are SGHNT and YENEEA. The V end lost 5 bases, the J end lost 5 bases, and 6 bases lay between the germline ends.

This clonotype was counted between two and nine times. The chain joins TRBV29-1 to TRBJ1-1; 7 positions match TRBD1. The CDR3 runs 13 residues. CDR1 and CDR2 from the germline V gene are SQVTM and ANQGSEA. The V gene end was trimmed by 7 bases and the J gene end by 5 bases; junction bases not matched to a gene: 10. The CDR3 is CSASTGRGTEAFF. The CDR3 DNA sequence: TGCAGCGCCTCGACAGGGCGGGGAACTGAAGCTTTCTTT.

The chain recombines TRBV28 with TRBJ1-4; possibly TRBD1 for D (6 bases). CDR1 and CDR2 (germline): MDHEN, SYDVKM. V shed 6 bases and J shed 7 bases, with 21 bases lying between them. There are 16 residues in the CDR3. The CDR3 DNA reads as TGTGCCAGCAGACCAGCGAAACAGGGATTTGGTGAAAAACTGTTTTTT. Protein sequence: CASRPAKQGFGEKLFF.

This clonotype was seen a handful of times. The chain uses TRBV18 and TRBJ1-2; a weak D match, TRBD1 (6 bases). The germline V gene has CDR1 KGHSH and CDR2 LQKENI. This CDR3 contains 16 residues. V was pared by 1 base and J by 5 bases, with 17 bases between. The DNA of the CDR3 is TGTGCCAGCTCACCACTTTCCGAACAGGGCTTGTATGGCTACACCTTC. It specifies CASSPLSEQGLYGYTF.

This clonotype has more than one count but fewer than ten. J is TRBJ2-7 and V is TRBV29-1; D is uncertain. Germline CDR1 and CDR2: SQVTM and ANQGSEA. This CDR3 comprises 12 residues. V was trimmed by 7 bases and J by 2 bases, leaving 12 bases between them. The CDR3 protein is CSAKIGTYEQYF. The CDR3 region has the DNA TGCAGCGCCAAAATAGGGACCTACGAGCAGTACTTC.

This clonotype occurred a few times. The chain has TRBV5-6 and TRBJ2-1, with D perhaps matching TRBD1 (5 bases). CDR3 length equals 13 residues. Germline CDR1 and CDR2: SGHDT and YYEEEE. Trimming removed 3 bases at V and 9 bases at J, with 13 bases between. The CDR3 sequence is CASSWTRLREQFF. CDR3 bases: TGTGCCAGCAGCTGGACACGATTACGTGAGCAGTTCTTC.

DNA for the CDR3: TGTGCCGGAAACAGGGAAGGCAATCAGCCCCAGCATTTT. Encoded protein: CAGNREGNQPQHF. V gene TRBV6-6 combines with J gene TRBJ1-5; a weak D match, TRBD1 (6 bases). This CDR3 is 13 amino acids long. V lost 11 bases to trimming and J lost 2 bases, with 13 bases between them. The germline V gene encodes CDR1 MNHNY and CDR2 SVGAGI (reference sequence).

This clonotype has ten or more counts. The V call is TRBV27, the J call TRBJ2-2; the match to TRBD1 covers 9 bases. The V gene's germline CDR1 is MNHEY and CDR2 SMNVEV (reference sequence). The CDR3 is 16 amino acids. V lost 7 bases and J lost 3; bases outside the gene matches: 9. The CDR3 DNA is TGTGCCAGCAAAATGGGACAGGGTATCTACACCGGGGAGCTGTTTTTT. Amino acid sequence: CASKMGQGIYTGELFF.

This clonotype was seen a handful of times. The J gene is TRBJ2-7, the V gene TRBV28; 11 nucleotides line up with TRBD2. V was pared by 3 bases and J by 0 bases, with 7 bases of the junction left unmatched. From germline, CDR1 is MDHEN and CDR2 SYDVKM. CDR3 length: 17 amino acids. CDR3 DNA: TGTGCCAGCAGTTTTTCTCGACTAGCGGGGAGCTCCTACGAGCAGTACTTC. Encoded protein: CASSFSRLAGSSYEQYF.

This clonotype was picked up a small number of times. This chain uses TRBV7-6 with TRBJ1-1; TRBD1 might be the D (6 bases). This CDR3 has 15 amino acids. Germline V gene sequence: CDR1 SGHVS, CDR2 FNYEAQ. The germline V and J ends were trimmed by 6 bases and 1 base, with 15 bases remaining between them. DNA of the CDR3: TGTGCCAGCAGTCCCTCCGGGACACCGAACACTGAAGCTTTCTTT. It is translated as CASSPSGTPNTEAFF. Together with reference TRBV7-6 and TRBJ1-1, the CDR3 gives the full variable domain: GAGVSQSPRYKVTKRGQDVALRCDPISGHVSLYWYRQALGQGPEFLTYFNYEAQQDKSGLPNDRFSAERPEGSISTLTIQRTEQRDSAMYRCASSPSGTPNTEAFFGQGTRLTVV.

This clonotype was seen only a few times. The V and J genes are TRBV7-9 and TRBJ1-1; 7 nucleotides agree with TRBD1. The V segment lost 1 base and the J segment 4 bases; nucleotides outside the gene matches: 3. CDR3 length: 14 amino acids. Per germline, CDR1 SEHNR and CDR2 FQNEAQ (reference sequence). CDR3: CASSLDKGATEAFF. The DNA for the CDR3 is TGTGCCAGCAGCTTAGACAAGGGGGCCACTGAAGCTTTCTTT.

Concerning this clonotype itself: An end of the junction does not agree with germline; a read error may underlie this. The rearrangement links TRBV7-7 to TRBJ2-5; the match to TRBD1 covers 8 bases. The length of the CDR3 is 16 residues. Germline CDR1 and CDR2: SSHAT and FNYEAQ (reference sequence). CDR3 amino acids: CASSPVGTGDQETQYF. In nucleotides, the CDR3 is TGTGCTAGCAGCCCCGTCGGGACAGGAGACCAAGAGACCCAGTACTTC.

The chain has TRBV7-2 and TRBJ2-1; D is unresolved. CDR1 is SGHTA and CDR2 is FQGNSA in the germline V gene. V was shortened by 5 bases and J by 9 bases, with 11 bases between the two germline ends. This CDR3 region has 12 residues. CDR3: CASSPGRLEQFF. The CDR3 region has the DNA TGTGCCAGCAGCCCCGGTCGACTTGAGCAGTTCTTC.